These 18 T cell receptor beta chains share one sample of origin, sequenced in a study of blood T cell repertoires in COVID-19. The method was immunoSEQ multiplex PCR; TCRdb's version includes in-frame clones alone and lacks a portion of them. Among some 200,000 clones, about nine tenths were seen once, and the ten largest hold about 2.3%. Material: PBMCs or T cells enriched from blood (not recorded which). The receptors were sampled from a woman between 25 and 40 years old who had recovered from COVID-19.

The chain joins TRBV2 to TRBJ2-3; 8 bases match TRBD1. The CDR3 covers 15 residues. Germline V gene lookup returns CDR1 SNHLY and CDR2 FYNNEI. After removal of 5 bases from V and 3 bases from J, the junction contained 7 bases not matched to a gene. The CDR3 nucleotides read TGTGCCAGCAGTCCAGACAGGGGTATTACAGATACGCAGTATTTT. Amino acid sequence: CASSPDRGITDTQYF.

V usage is TRBV10-3 and J usage is TRBJ2-7, with a weak D call TRBD1 (5 bases). CDR3 size: 15 residues. CDR1 ENHRY and CDR2 SYGVKD come from the germline V gene. The V gene lost 0 bases and the J gene lost 6 bases, with 15 bases spanning the gap. The CDR3 sequence: CAISESTGRPPEQYF. The DNA for the CDR3 is TGTGCCATCAGTGAGTCAACAGGACGGCCGCCCGAGCAGTACTTC.

The chain has TRBV2 and TRBJ2-3; D not certain. This CDR3 is built from 14 residues. Germline lookup yields CDR1 SNHLY and CDR2 FYNNEI. Between the trimmed V and J ends, which lost 4 bases and 4 bases, there was a span of 12 bases. Here the CDR3 reads CASSVSPVADTQYF. CDR3 coding DNA: TGTGCCAGCAGTGTCAGTCCCGTTGCAGATACGCAGTATTTT.

The chain recombines TRBV28 with TRBJ1-2, with D unclear. V was shortened by 3 bases and J by 2 bases, with 10 bases between the two germline ends. In germline, CDR1 is MDHEN, CDR2 SYDVKM. This CDR3 spans 14 amino acids. CDR3 loop: CASSFSGENYGYTF. In DNA form, the CDR3 reads TGTGCCAGCAGTTTCTCAGGCGAAAACTATGGCTACACCTTC.

The chain joins TRBV6-5 to TRBJ2-3, with TRBD2 matching 7 bases. The CDR3 covers 15 residues. The germline gives CDR1 MNHEY, CDR2 SVGAGI. The V segment lost 2 bases and the J segment 2 bases; nucleotides outside the gene matches: 4. DNA for the CDR3: TGTGCCAGCAGTTACACTAGCGCCTCCACAGATACGCAGTATTTT. Amino acids: CASSYTSASTDTQYF.

The DNA for the CDR3 is TGTGCCAGCAGCCCTGACAGTGAAACCTACAATGAGCAGTTCTTC. Translating it yields CASSPDSETYNEQFF. V is TRBV7-3 and J is TRBJ2-1; the D gene is possibly TRBD1 (5 bases). Trimming stripped 5 bases from V and 2 bases from J, with 13 bases between. This CDR3 comprises 15 residues. Looked up from germline, CDR1 is SGHTA and CDR2 is FQGTGA.

The chain recombines TRBV6-5 with TRBJ2-5, with D unclear. Between the trimmed V and J ends, which lost 0 bases and 5 bases, there was a span of 13 bases. The CDR3 is made up of 15 amino acids. CDR1 MNHEY and CDR2 SVGAGI come from the germline V gene. In nucleotides, the CDR3 is TGTGCCAGCAGTTACTCGAGGAAGATGATGGAGACCCAGTACTTC. Translating it yields CASSYSRKMMETQYF.

J is TRBJ2-3 and V is TRBV10-3, with 11 nucleotides matching TRBD2. Germline CDR1 is ENHRY and CDR2 is SYGVKD. The length of the CDR3 is 16 residues. The V and J ends lost 6 bases and 0 bases, in that order; junction bases with no gene match: 5. This CDR3 is CAIRETSGGSTDTQYF. The CDR3 nucleotides are TGTGCCATCAGGGAAACTAGCGGGGGCAGCACAGATACGCAGTATTTT.

The rearrangement joins TRBV5-1 to TRBJ2-3, with TRBD2 matching 8 bases. Trimming cost V 1 base and J 1 base; bases outside gene matches: 8. The CDR3 covers 17 residues. From germline, CDR1 is SGHRS and CDR2 YFSETQ. This CDR3 reads CASSLTHSGAGTDTQYF. DNA for the CDR3: TGCGCCAGCAGCTTGACGCATAGCGGGGCAGGCACAGATACGCAGTATTTT.

The rearrangement links TRBV6-5 to TRBJ1-2, with TRBD1 as a possible D gene (6 bases). Trimming shortened V by 3 bases and J by 9 bases, and 20 bases separated the two germline ends. Germline values: CDR1 MNHEY, CDR2 SVGAGI. CDR3 size: 15 residues. As DNA, the CDR3 is TGTGCCAGCAGTTATGACCAGGGACAACGGGATCGCTACACCTTC. Amino acid sequence: CASSYDQGQRDRYTF.

The chain joins TRBV2 to TRBJ1-6; D perhaps matches TRBD1 (5 bases). The CDR3 contains 14 residues. V was shortened by 9 bases and J by 10 bases, with 19 bases between the two germline ends. The V gene's germline CDR1 is SNHLY and CDR2 FYNNEI. CDR3 loop: CASCRLGLESPLHF. DNA of the CDR3: TGTGCCAGTTGCCGATTGGGGCTAGAATCACCCCTCCACTTT.

The chain joins TRBV15 to TRBJ1-1; D is ambiguous. Germline-derived CDR1 and CDR2 are LNHNV and YYDKDF (reference sequence). V was trimmed by 0 bases and J by 10 bases, leaving 6 bases between them. The CDR3 totals 11 residues. This CDR3 reads CATSREGGAFF. The DNA of the CDR3 is TGTGCCACCAGCAGAGAAGGAGGAGCTTTCTTT.

This clone was recorded only once. Mismatch with germline at one junction end may stem from a read error. This rearrangement joins TRBV6-1 to TRBJ2-1; 11 bases match TRBD2. Germline V gene data show CDR1 as MNHNS and CDR2 as SASEGT. This CDR3 is 17 amino acids long. CDR3 nucleotides: TGTGCCAACAGTGAATTCCCCCCTAGCGGGGGGAGAATAGAGCAGTTCTTC. Translation gives CANSEFPPSGGRIEQFF.

This chain connects TRBV11-3 to TRBJ2-5; the match to TRBD1 covers 7 bases. Germline values: CDR1 SGHNT, CDR2 YENEEA. The CDR3 has 14 amino acids. The junction had 10 bases not matched to a gene; V was cut back by 2 bases and J by 10 bases. The CDR3 bases are TGTGCCAGCAGCTTAATGGCACAGGGGTTGGGCCAGTACTTC. Translating it yields CASSLMAQGLGQYF.

This chain links TRBV7-9 with TRBJ1-1, with 10 positions matching TRBD1. The CDR3 runs to 17 residues. CDR1 and CDR2 (germline): SEHNR, FQNEAQ (reference sequence). V lost 5 bases and J lost 3; bases outside the gene matches: 12. The DNA of the CDR3 is TGTGCCAGCAGCACCTCCGGGACAGGGGTAAGCGACACTGAAGCTTTCTTT. Translating gives CASSTSGTGVSDTEAFF.

The sample holds one count of this clone. The same CDR3 can be traced to other DNA sequences in this sample. The V and J genes are TRBV7-2 and TRBJ1-2; D remains unclear. The CDR3 contains 13 residues. Germline lookup yields CDR1 SGHTA and CDR2 FQGNSA. V was pared by 3 bases and J by 1 base, with 6 bases between. CDR3 region: CASSLRGNYGYTF. The CDR3 DNA reads as TGTGCCAGCAGCTTGCGGGGTAACTATGGCTACACCTTC.

V usage is TRBV5-6 and J usage is TRBJ2-3; 8 nucleotides line up with TRBD1. This CDR3 has 14 amino acids. Germline values: CDR1 SGHDT, CDR2 YYEEEE. Unmatched junction bases numbered 6, after V lost 7 bases and J lost 2 bases. CDR3 nucleotides: TGTGCCAGCGACAGACAGGGGATCACAGATACGCAGTATTTT. Amino acids: CASDRQGITDTQYF.

The sample holds a few counts of this clone. The CDR3 loop is CATSDFRRGYTF. The CDR3 coding sequence is TGTGCCACCAGTGATTTTAGGCGGGGCTACACCTTC. V is TRBV24-1 and J is TRBJ1-2; D is undetermined. Trimming shortened V by 1 base and J by 8 bases, and 7 bases separated the two germline ends. Per germline, CDR1 KGHDR and CDR2 SFDVKD. This CDR3 comprises 12 residues.